This TCR beta chain derives from a study of blood T cell repertoires in COVID-19. The wider study: Sites across the United States, Italy and Spain contributed samples from acute and convalescent COVID-19. In each case, the material was cDNA or gDNA derived from T cells, B-cell-depleted T cells, or PBMCs.

Germline V lookup: CDR1 SQVTM, CDR2 ANQGSEA. With 1 base removed from V and 4 bases from J, the gap between germline ends came to 12 bases. The CDR3 contains 14 residues. Study processing details: Estimation of nucleated cell counts was performed using reference gene primer amplification. This table comes from immunoSEQ multiplex PCR, and its TCRdb copy is limited to in-frame clones, with some not included. V and J calls and clone size are those listed in that table; D and trimming were worked out from the DNA. Among a few hundred thousand clones, under 90% were seen once, and the ten largest hold roughly 3.1%.

V gene TRBV29-1 combines with J gene TRBJ2-3; possible D gene TRBD1, 6 bases. The sample was peripheral blood. This sequence originates from a woman younger than 35 with acute or convalescent COVID-19. DNA for the CDR3: TGCAGCGTTGAAGGGGGGCGAGTCGCAGATACGCAGTATTTT. Its protein product is CSVEGGRVADTQYF.